This T cell receptor (beta chain) came from a study of identifying expanded T cells in peripheral blood. Overall study findings and caveats: Differentially abundant clones: roughly 1.2 between replicates, about 17 at around 14 days, less than 25 at four. Variance in clone template counts between roughly two-week samples significantly increased with total template count across all healthy donors.

A note on this clone: No antigen is known for it.

TCRdb's table, derived via immunoSEQ multiplex PCR, lists solely in-frame clones and lacks some. This table holds over 45,000 clones, over 80% found once. No infections or other immune events were documented during collection. Germline loops: CDR1 KGHSH, CDR2 LQKENI. The CDR3 covers 16 residues. V lost 1 base and J lost 7, with 17 bases in between. V usage is TRBV18 and J usage is TRBJ2-1, with D possibly called TRBD1 or TRBD2 (5 bases each). The sample comprised blood. The source of this sequence is a person aged 18 to 69 in good health. In DNA, the CDR3 is TGTGCCAGCTCACCACAAGGGACCAGGAGTGGGAATGAGCAGTTCTTC. As protein: CASSPQGTRSGNEQFF.